Included here is one T cell receptor (beta chain) sequence, with context. The target antigen is unknown. Molecular barcoded adaptors covering alpha/delta and beta/gamma chains were used on approximately 400 ng RNA. In TCRdb, the reads were re-called with MiXCR into one record per CDR3 protein. The data show over 35,000 distinct CDR3 sequences, 10% to 15% seen once. This record comes from a study of read filtering for tumor transcriptome and immune sequencing. Study at large: DNase treatment preceded whole-transcriptome library preparation. Study-wide results and limits: Compared with RNA-seq, IR-seq gave much higher clonotype depth and reliability. Around 84% of IR-seq clonotypes had one read, totaling approximately 4% of reads; RNA-seq: approximately 75% and 45%.

The germline gives CDR1 SGHVS, CDR2 FNYEAQ. This CDR3 comprises 15 residues. V shed 1 base and J shed 4 bases, with 12 bases lying between them. The chain links TRBV7-6 to TRBJ2-3; D perhaps matches TRBD2 (5 bases). Sequencing input: a population of CD138-negative cells sorted from bone marrow. The sequence was collected from a donor aged 40 or older with multiple myeloma. The CDR3 region has the DNA TGTGCCAGCAGCTTAGGGGCTAGCCTGCCAGATACGCAGTATTTT. It codes for CASSLGASLPDTQYF.